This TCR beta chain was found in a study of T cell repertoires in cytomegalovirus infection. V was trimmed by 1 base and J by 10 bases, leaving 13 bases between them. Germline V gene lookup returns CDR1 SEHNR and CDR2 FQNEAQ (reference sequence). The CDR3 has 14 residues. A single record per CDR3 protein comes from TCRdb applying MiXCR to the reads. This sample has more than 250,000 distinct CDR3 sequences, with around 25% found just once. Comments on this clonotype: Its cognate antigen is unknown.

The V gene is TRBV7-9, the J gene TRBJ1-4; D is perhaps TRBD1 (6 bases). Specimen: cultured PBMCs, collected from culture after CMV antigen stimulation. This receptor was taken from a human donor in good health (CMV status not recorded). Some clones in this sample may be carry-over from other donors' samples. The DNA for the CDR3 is TGTGCCAGCAGCTTAGAAGGGACACAGTCAAAACTGTTTTTT. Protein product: CASSLEGTQSKLFF.